This T cell receptor (beta chain) was obtained from a study of shared T cell receptors in the human thymus. Sequencing was performed with immunoSEQ multiplex PCR; in TCRdb, only in-frame clones are kept and a portion is missing. The sample holds hundreds of thousands of clones, approximately 88% seen once. This CDR3 comprises 14 residues. Germline V gene sequence: CDR1 LGHNA, CDR2 YNFKEQ. Trimming removed 1 base from V and 7 bases from J; junction bases left unmatched: 2. These records were also assigned to another study, of human thymus T cells. As that report states: It was from resections taken during corrective heart surgery that the thymus tissue came. Thymic and blood repertoires appeared to show biased V and J gene usage.

The gene calls are TRBV4-2 and TRBJ2-1, with 9 bases that match TRBD2. Sequenced: thymocytes. The source of this sequence is a boy in the first two years of life with a congenital heart defect. The CDR3 sequence is CASSQVTSGNEQFF. DNA of the CDR3: TGTGCCAGCAGCCAAGTTACTAGCGGGAATGAGCAGTTCTTC.